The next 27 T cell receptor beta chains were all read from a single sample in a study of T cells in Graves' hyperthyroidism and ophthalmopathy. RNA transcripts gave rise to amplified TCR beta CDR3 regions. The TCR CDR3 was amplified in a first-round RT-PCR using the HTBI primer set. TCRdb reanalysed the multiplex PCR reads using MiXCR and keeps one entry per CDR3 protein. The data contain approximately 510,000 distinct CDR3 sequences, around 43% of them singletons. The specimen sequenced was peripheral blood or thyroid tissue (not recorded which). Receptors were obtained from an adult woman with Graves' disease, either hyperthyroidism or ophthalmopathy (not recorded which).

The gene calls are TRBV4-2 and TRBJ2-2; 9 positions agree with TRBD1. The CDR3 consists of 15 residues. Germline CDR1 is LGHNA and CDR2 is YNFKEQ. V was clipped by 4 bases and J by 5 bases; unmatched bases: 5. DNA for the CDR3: TGTGCCAGCAGCCGCCCGGGACAGGGTACCGGGGAGCTGTTTTTT. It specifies CASSRPGQGTGELFF.

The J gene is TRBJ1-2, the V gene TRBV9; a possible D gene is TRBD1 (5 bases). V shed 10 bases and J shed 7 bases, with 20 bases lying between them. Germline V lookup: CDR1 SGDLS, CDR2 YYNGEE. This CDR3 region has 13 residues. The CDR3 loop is CARLEGALFGYTF. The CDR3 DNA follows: TGTGCCCGCCTGGAAGGGGCACTCTTTGGCTACACCTTC.

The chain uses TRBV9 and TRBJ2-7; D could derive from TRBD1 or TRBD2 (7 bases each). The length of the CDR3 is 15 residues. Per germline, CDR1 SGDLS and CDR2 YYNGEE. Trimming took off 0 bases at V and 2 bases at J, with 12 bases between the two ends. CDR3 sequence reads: CASSVGEGTAYEQYF. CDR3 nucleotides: TGTGCCAGCAGCGTAGGGGAGGGGACAGCCTACGAGCAGTACTTC.

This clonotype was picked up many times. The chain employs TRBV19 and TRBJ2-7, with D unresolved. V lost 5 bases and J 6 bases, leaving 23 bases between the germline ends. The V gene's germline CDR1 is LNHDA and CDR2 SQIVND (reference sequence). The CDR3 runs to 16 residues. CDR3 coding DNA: TGTGCCAGTAGTCCAGAAGGGCAACCCTTCCCCGGCGAGCAGTACTTC. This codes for CASSPEGQPFPGEQYF.

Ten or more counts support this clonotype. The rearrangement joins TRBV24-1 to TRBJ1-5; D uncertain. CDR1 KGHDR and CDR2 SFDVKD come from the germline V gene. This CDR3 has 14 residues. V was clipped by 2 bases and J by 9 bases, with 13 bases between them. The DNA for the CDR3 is TGTGCCACCAGTGATTCTACACTTTGGGGGCCCCAGCATTTT. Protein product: CATSDSTLWGPQHF.

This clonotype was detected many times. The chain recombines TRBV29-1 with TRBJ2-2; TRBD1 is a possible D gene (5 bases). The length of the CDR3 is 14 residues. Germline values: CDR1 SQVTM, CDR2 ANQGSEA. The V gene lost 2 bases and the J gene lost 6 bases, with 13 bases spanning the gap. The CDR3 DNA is TGCAGCGTTGAAACCACCGAAGGGGCCGGGGAGCTGTTTTTT. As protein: CSVETTEGAGELFF.

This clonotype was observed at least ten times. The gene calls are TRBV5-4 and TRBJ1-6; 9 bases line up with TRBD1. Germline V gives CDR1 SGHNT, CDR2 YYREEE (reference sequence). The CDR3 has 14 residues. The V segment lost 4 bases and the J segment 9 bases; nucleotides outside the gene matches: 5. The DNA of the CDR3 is TGTGCCAGCAGCCGAGACAGGGGGGTTTCACCCCTCCACTTT. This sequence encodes CASSRDRGVSPLHF.

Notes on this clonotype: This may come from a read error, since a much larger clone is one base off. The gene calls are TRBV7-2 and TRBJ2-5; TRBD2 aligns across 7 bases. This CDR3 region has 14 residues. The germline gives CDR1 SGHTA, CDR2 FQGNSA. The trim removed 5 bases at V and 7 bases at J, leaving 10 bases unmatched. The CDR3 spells CASSHSGEGGTQYF. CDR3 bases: TGTGCCAGCAGCCACTCGGGGGAGGGAGGGACCCAGTACTTC.

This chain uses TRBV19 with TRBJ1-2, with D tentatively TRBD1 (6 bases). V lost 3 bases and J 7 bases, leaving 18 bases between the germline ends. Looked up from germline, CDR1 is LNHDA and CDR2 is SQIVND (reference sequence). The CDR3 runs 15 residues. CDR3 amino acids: CASSISPGHVGGYTF. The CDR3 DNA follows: TGTGCCAGTAGTATTTCCCCGGGACACGTCGGTGGCTACACCTTC. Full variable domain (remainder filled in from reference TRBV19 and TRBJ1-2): DGGITQSPKYLFRKEGQNVTLSCEQNLNHDAMYWYRQDPGQGLRLIYYSQIVNDFQKGDIAEGYSVSREKKESFPLTVTSAQKNPTAFYLCASSISPGHVGGYTFGSGTRLTVV.

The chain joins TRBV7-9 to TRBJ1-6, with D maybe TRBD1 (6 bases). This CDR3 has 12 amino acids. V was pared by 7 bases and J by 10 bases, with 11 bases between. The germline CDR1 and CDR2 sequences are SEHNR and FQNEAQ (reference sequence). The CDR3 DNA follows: TGTGCCAGCAACAATAGGGGGTCACCCCTCCACTTT. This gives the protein CASNNRGSPLHF.

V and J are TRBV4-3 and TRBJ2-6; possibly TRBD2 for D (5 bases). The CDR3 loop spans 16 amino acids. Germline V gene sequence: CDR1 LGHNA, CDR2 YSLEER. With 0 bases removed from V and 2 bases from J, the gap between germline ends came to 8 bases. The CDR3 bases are TGCGCCAGCAGCCAAGATCTCGGGGCTGGGGCCAACGTCCTGACTTTC. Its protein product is CASSQDLGAGANVLTF.

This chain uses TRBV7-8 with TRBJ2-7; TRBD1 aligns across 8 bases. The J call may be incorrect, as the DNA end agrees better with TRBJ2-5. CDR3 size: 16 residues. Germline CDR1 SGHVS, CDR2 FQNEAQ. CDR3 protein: CASSPDGQGYRETQYF. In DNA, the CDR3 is TGTGCCAGCAGCCCCGACGGACAGGGCTATCGGGAGACCCAGTACTTC.

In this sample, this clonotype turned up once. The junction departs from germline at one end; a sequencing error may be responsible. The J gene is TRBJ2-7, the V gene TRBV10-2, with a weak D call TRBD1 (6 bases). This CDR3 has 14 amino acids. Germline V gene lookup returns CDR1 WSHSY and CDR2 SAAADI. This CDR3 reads CATKKTGFPYEQYF. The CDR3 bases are TGTGCCACCAAGAAAACAGGGTTCCCCTACGAGCAGTACTTC.

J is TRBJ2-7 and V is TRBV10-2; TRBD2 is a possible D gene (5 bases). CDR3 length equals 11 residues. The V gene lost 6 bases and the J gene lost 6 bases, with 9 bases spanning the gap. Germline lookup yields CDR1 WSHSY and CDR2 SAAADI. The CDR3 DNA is TGCGCCAGCAGGGTCAGCGGCGAGCAGTACTTC. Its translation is CASRVSGEQYF.

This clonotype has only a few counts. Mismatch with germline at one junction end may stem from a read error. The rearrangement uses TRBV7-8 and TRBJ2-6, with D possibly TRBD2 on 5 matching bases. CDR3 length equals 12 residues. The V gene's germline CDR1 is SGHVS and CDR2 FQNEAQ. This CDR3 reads CASSLAGRTEAF. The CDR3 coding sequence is TGTGCCAGCAGCTTAGCCGGGCGGACTGAAGCTTTC.

CDR3 sequence (DNA): TGCAGCGTTGTGGACGGGGTTACGTATGGCTACACCATATATTTT. Its translation is CSVVDGVTYGYTIYF. This chain joins TRBV29-1 and TRBJ1-3; D is unclear. In germline, CDR1 is SQVTM, CDR2 ANQGSEA. The CDR3 has 15 amino acids. Deletions cut 4 bases from V and 8 bases from J, with 21 bases between.

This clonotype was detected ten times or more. The chain's CDR3 is CASLADTNTGELFF. The CDR3 region has the DNA TGTGCCAGCCTAGCGGATACGAACACCGGGGAGCTGTTTTTT. The V and J genes are TRBV2 and TRBJ2-2; 7 bases are a match to TRBD2. The CDR3 totals 14 residues. Trimming cost V 8 bases and J 0 bases; bases outside gene matches: 3. CDR1 is SNHLY, CDR2 FYNNEI, per germline.

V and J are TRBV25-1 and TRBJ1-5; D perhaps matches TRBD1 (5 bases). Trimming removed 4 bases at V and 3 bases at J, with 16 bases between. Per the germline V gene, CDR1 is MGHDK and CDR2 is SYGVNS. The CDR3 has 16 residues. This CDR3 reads CASSASGVGLNQPQHF. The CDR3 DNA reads TGTGCCAGCAGTGCCTCGGGGGTTGGACTCAATCAGCCCCAGCATTTT. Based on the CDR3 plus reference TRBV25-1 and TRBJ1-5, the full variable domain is EADIYQTPRYLVIGTGKKITLECSQTMGHDKMYWYQQDPGMELHLIHYSYGVNSTEKGDLSSESTVSRIRTEHFPLTLESARPSHTSQYLCASSASGVGLNQPQHFGDGTRLSIL.

The CDR3 nucleotides are TGTGCCAGCAGCCGGAACAATGGGACAGGGGGCTTAGGGAACACTGAAGCTTTCTTT. Amino acids: CASSRNNGTGGLGNTEAFF. This chain uses TRBV7-9 with TRBJ1-1, with 12 bases identical to TRBD1. Trimming cost V 5 bases and J 1 base; bases outside gene matches: 14. CDR1 and CDR2 (germline): SEHNR, FQNEAQ (reference sequence). The CDR3 sequence is 19 residues long.

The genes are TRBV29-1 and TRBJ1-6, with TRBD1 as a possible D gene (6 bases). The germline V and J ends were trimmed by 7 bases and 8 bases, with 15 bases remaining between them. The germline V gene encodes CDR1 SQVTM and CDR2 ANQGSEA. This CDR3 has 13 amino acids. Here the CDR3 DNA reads TGCAGCGCACGGGACACGCAGGATTCACCCCTCCACTTT. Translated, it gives CSARDTQDSPLHF.

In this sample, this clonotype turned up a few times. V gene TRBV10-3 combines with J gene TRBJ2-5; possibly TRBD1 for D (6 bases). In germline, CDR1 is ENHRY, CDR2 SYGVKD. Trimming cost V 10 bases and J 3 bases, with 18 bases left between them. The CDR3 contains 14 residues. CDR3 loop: CATLAARGEETQYF. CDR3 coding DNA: TGTGCCACGCTCGCCGCCAGGGGCGAAGAGACCCAGTACTTC.

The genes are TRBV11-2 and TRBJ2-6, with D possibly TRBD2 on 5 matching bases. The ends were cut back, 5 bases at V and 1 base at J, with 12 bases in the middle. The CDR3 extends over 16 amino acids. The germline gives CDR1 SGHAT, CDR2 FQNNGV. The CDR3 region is CASSANRGSGANVLTF. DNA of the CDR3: TGTGCCAGCAGCGCTAACCGGGGTTCTGGGGCCAACGTCCTGACTTTC.

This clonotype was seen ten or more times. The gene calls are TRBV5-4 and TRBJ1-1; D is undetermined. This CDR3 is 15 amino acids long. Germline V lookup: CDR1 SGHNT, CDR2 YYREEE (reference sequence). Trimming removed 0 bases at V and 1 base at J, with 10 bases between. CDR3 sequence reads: CASSLAGTTNTEAFF. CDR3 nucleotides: TGTGCCAGCAGCTTGGCGGGAACCACGAACACTGAAGCTTTCTTT.

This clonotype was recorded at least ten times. The CDR3, as DNA: TGTGCCAGCTGGCCTCGGCAGCAGGAGCAGTACTTC. Its protein product is CASWPRQQEQYF. The rearrangement joins TRBV2 to TRBJ2-7; D is uncertain. CDR1 and CDR2 (germline): SNHLY, FYNNEI. CDR3 length equals 12 residues. Trimming pared 8 bases from V and 7 bases from J, leaving 15 bases between.

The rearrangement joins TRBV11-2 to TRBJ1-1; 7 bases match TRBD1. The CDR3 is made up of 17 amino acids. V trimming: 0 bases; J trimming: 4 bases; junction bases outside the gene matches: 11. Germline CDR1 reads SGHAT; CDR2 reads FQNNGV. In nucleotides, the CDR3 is TGTGCCAGCAGCTTAGATGGGTCAGGGGGTAGGGTCACTGAAGCTTTCTTT. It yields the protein CASSLDGSGGRVTEAFF.

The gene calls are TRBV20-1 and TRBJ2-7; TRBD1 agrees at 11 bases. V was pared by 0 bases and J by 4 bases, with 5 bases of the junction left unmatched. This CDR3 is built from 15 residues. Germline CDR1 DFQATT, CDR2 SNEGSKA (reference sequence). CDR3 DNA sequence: TGCAGTGCTAGAGAGGGGACAGGGGGTGTTTACGAGCAGTACTTC. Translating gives CSAREGTGGVYEQYF.

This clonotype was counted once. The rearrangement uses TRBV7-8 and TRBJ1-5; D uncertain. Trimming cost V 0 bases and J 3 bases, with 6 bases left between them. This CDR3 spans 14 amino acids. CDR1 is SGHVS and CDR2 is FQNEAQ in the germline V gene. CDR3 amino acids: CASSLAPYNQPQHF. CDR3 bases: TGTGCCAGCAGCTTAGCCCCGTACAATCAGCCCCAGCATTTT.